The 25 T cell receptor beta chains below come from one sample, sequenced in a study of CD8 T cells in ankylosing spondylitis. Study-level results: Apparently characteristic of ankylosing spondylitis blood was a TCR beta motif (fewer than ten highly homologous variants).

Antigens for these TCRs are unknown. Each CDR3 protein is one row after TCRdb ran MiXCR on the 5' RACE reads. The sample carries about 220,000 distinct CDR3 sequences, around 6.6% recorded once. The sequenced material came from blood, either unsorted or a sorted T cell fraction (not recorded which). The origin of the receptors is a male donor with ankylosing spondylitis.

This clonotype was found many times. The V gene is TRBV27, the J gene TRBJ1-5; D remains unclear. Germline V gene lookup returns CDR1 MNHEY and CDR2 SMNVEV (reference sequence). The CDR3 has 16 residues. V was shortened by 4 bases and J by 0 bases, with 13 bases between the two germline ends. CDR3 DNA sequence: TGTGCCAGCAGTTCCTACTACAAGGATAGCAATCAGCCCCAGCATTTT. Translated, it gives CASSSYYKDSNQPQHF.

This clonotype was counted only a few times. CDR3 region: CASSLAAGTDYEQYF. For the CDR3, the DNA is TGTGCCAGCAGCTTAGCGGCAGGGACCGATTACGAGCAGTACTTC. This chain uses TRBV7-8 with TRBJ2-7, with D perhaps given as TRBD1 or TRBD2 (5 bases each). The germline V and J ends were trimmed by 0 bases and 4 bases, with 13 bases remaining between them. Germline V gives CDR1 SGHVS, CDR2 FQNEAQ. The CDR3 runs 15 residues.

At least ten counts were recorded for this clonotype. V gene TRBV30 combines with J gene TRBJ2-1; D not resolved. This CDR3 is 12 amino acids long. The germline V gene has CDR1 GTSNPN and CDR2 SVGIG (reference sequence). Deletions cut 0 bases from V and 5 bases from J, with 5 bases between. CDR3 loop: CAWSVRHNEQFF. CDR3 DNA sequence: TGTGCCTGGAGTGTAAGGCACAATGAGCAGTTCTTC.

This clonotype showed up just a few times. The chain joins TRBV5-1 to TRBJ2-7; TRBD1 might be the D (7 bases). V shed 4 bases and J shed 2 bases, with 22 bases lying between them. Germline V gene sequence: CDR1 SGHRS, CDR2 YFSETQ. The CDR3 has 17 amino acids. In DNA form, the CDR3 reads TGCGCCAGCAGCCCACGAGGGGGGACAGTATTGCCCTACGAGCAGTACTTC. This codes for CASSPRGGTVLPYEQYF.

This clonotype was observed many times. The gene calls are TRBV5-1 and TRBJ2-5, with D possibly being TRBD1 or TRBD2 (6 bases each). The germline V gene has CDR1 SGHRS and CDR2 YFSETQ. The V end lost 0 bases, the J end lost 4 bases, and 13 bases lay between the germline ends. This CDR3 has 15 residues. The CDR3 coding sequence is TGCGCCAGCAGCTTGGAGGGGGGATTGCGAGAGACCCAGTACTTC. Amino acid sequence: CASSLEGGLRETQYF. Variable domain in full (rest from reference TRBV5-1 and TRBJ2-5): KAGVTQTPRYLIKTRGQQVTLSCSPISGHRSVSWYQQTPGQGLQFLFEYFSETQRNKGNFPGRFSGRQFSNSRSEMNVSTLELGDSALYLCASSLEGGLRETQYFGPGTRLLVL.

In its sample, this clonotype was seen many times. This chain uses TRBV5-1 with TRBJ2-7, with D possibly TRBD2 on 5 matching bases. The CDR3 has 13 amino acids. The V end lost 0 bases, the J end lost 2 bases, and 6 bases lay between the germline ends. The germline CDR1 and CDR2 sequences are SGHRS and YFSETQ. CDR3 in DNA: TGCGCCAGCAGCTTGGAACTAGCCTACGAGCAGTACTTC. Amino acid sequence: CASSLELAYEQYF.

This clonotype showed up many times. This chain links TRBV6-2 or TRBV6-3 with TRBJ2-7; D unresolved. Germline V CDR1 and CDR2: MNHEY, SVGEGT. This CDR3 spans 12 amino acids. V was pared by 1 base and J by 6 bases, with 7 bases between. CDR3 bases: TGTGCCAGCAGTTACTTCCGTACCGAGCAGTACTTC. Encoded protein: CASSYFRTEQYF.

This clonotype has at least ten counts. The chain links TRBV21-1 to TRBJ1-2. TRBV21-1 represents a pseudogene. This CDR3 comprises 12 residues. The CDR3, as DNA: TGTGCCAGCACAAGGAATGGATGTGGCTACACCTTC. Its translation: CASTRNGCGYTF.

This clonotype was detected ten times or more. The genes are TRBV7-9 and TRBJ2-7; D might be TRBD2 (6 bases). This CDR3 has 14 amino acids. V lost 0 bases and J 3 bases, leaving 9 bases between the germline ends. CDR1 is SEHNR and CDR2 is FQNEAQ in the germline V gene (reference sequence). DNA for the CDR3: TGTGCCAGCAGCTTAGCCTTCGGGAGCTACGAGCAGTACTTC. This codes for CASSLAFGSYEQYF.

This clonotype occurred many times. The chain recombines TRBV29-1 with TRBJ2-1; 7 nucleotides line up with TRBD1. CDR1 is SQVTM, CDR2 ANQGSEA, per germline. The CDR3 is 16 amino acids. J was trimmed by 2 bases and V by 5 bases; bases with no gene match: 12. CDR3 sequence: CSVCDRDDRAYNEQFF. In nucleotides, the CDR3 is TGCAGCGTTTGTGACAGGGACGACCGGGCCTACAATGAGCAGTTCTTC.

The gene calls are TRBV4-2 and TRBJ2-2; tentatively, D is TRBD2 (5 bases). Trimming pared 6 bases from V and 4 bases from J, leaving 12 bases between. Germline lookup yields CDR1 LGHNA and CDR2 YNFKEQ. The CDR3 is made up of 14 amino acids. The CDR3 DNA reads as TGTGCCAGCAGGGTAAGTCGGGGCACCGGGGAGCTGTTTTTT. Translation gives CASRVSRGTGELFF.

This clonotype came up many times. The CDR3 here is CASSPDYDPYEQYF. CDR3 coding DNA: TGTGCCAGCAGCCCGGACTACGACCCCTACGAGCAGTACTTC. The genes are TRBV7-9 and TRBJ2-7, with a tentative D call TRBD2 (6 bases). Between the trimmed V and J ends, which lost 5 bases and 2 bases, there was a span of 13 bases. Germline V gene lookup returns CDR1 SEHNR and CDR2 FQNEAQ (reference sequence). This CDR3 is 14 amino acids long.

The J gene is TRBJ2-3, the V gene TRBV7-9, with 10 positions matching TRBD2. The CDR3 has 16 amino acids. In germline, CDR1 is SEHNR, CDR2 FQNEAQ (reference sequence). The J segment lost 3 bases and the V segment lost 5 bases, leaving 8 bases of the junction unmatched. The chain's CDR3 is CASSPLLAGVTDTQYF. The CDR3, as DNA: TGTGCCAGCAGCCCTCTGCTAGCGGGAGTTACAGATACGCAGTATTTT.

This clonotype was seen repeatedly, ten times or more. This rearrangement joins TRBV2 to TRBJ2-1; D may be TRBD2 (6 bases). The CDR3 length is 13 residues. Trimming shortened V by 8 bases and J by 5 bases, and 13 bases separated the two germline ends. Germline V gene data show CDR1 as SNHLY and CDR2 as FYNNEI. CDR3 nucleotides: TGTGCCAGCTCGCGGGGTAGGGACAATGAGCAGTTCTTC. This translates into CASSRGRDNEQFF.

As DNA, the CDR3 is TGCAGTGCTAGAGGGCGGGACAGGGTCGATGAGCAGTTCTTC. This encodes CSARGRDRVDEQFF. This sequence joins TRBV20-1 and TRBJ2-1, with TRBD1 matching over 9 bases. The CDR3 consists of 14 residues. V dropped 1 base and J dropped 8; count of bases not matched to a gene: 6. Germline-derived CDR1 and CDR2 are DFQATT and SNEGSKA (reference sequence).

The chain uses TRBV11-2 and TRBJ2-3; no clear D gene. The CDR3 contains 13 residues. V dropped 0 bases and J dropped 10 bases, with 11 bases sitting between them. The V gene's germline CDR1 is SGHAT and CDR2 FQNNGV. CDR3 region: CASSLEGREAQYF. The CDR3 coding sequence is TGTGCCAGCAGCTTAGAGGGAAGAGAGGCGCAGTATTTT.

The chain recombines TRBV11-2 with TRBJ2-1, with D perhaps matching TRBD1 (6 bases). The CDR3 is made up of 14 amino acids. V lost 5 bases to trimming and J lost 3 bases, with 11 bases between them. The germline V gene has CDR1 SGHAT and CDR2 FQNNGV. The CDR3 DNA sequence: TGTGCCAGCAGCCCGCCGGGACACTACAATGAGCAGTTCTTC. Translating gives CASSPPGHYNEQFF.

The V and J genes are TRBV14 and TRBJ2-7; TRBD1 is a possible D gene (7 bases). This CDR3 has 14 residues. Germline-derived CDR1 and CDR2 are SGHDN and FVKESK. Trimming pared 5 bases from V and 5 bases from J, leaving 16 bases between. The CDR3 loop reads CASSSHRGLDEQYF. In DNA, the CDR3 is TGTGCCAGCAGCTCTCACAGGGGACTGGACGAGCAGTACTTC. Looking up the rest from reference TRBV14 and TRBJ2-7 gives the full variable domain: EAGVTQFPSHSVIEKGQTVTLRCDPISGHDNLYWYRRVMGKEIKFLLHFVKESKQDESGMPNNRFLAERTGGTYSTLKVQPAELEDSGVYFCASSSHRGLDEQYFGPGTRLTVT.

This clonotype was seen at least ten times. The J gene is TRBJ2-1, the V gene TRBV4-3, with TRBD2 matching over 8 bases. V gave up 2 bases and J gave up 4 bases; unmatched junction bases: 7. Germline CDR1 reads LGHNA; CDR2 reads YSLEER. The CDR3 extends over 16 amino acids. CDR3 DNA sequence: TGCGCCAGCAGCCAACGAGCGGGAGAGGCGTACAATGAGCAGTTCTTC. As protein: CASSQRAGEAYNEQFF.

This clonotype was counted between two and nine times. The chain has TRBV23-1 and TRBJ2-5; D tentatively fits TRBD1 or TRBD2 (5 bases each). TRBV23-1 is flagged as an ORF with uncertain function. V lost 8 bases to trimming and J lost 10 bases, with 20 bases between them. This CDR3 region has 13 residues. The chain's CDR3 is CASPHSGAEDQYF. CDR3 DNA: TGCGCCAGCCCCCATTCCGGGGCTGAGGACCAGTACTTC.

A few counts support this clonotype. The chain recombines TRBV5-5 with TRBJ1-1; D possibly corresponds to TRBD1 (6 bases). CDR3 length: 13 residues. V dropped 5 bases and J dropped 2 bases, with 10 bases sitting between them. Germline values: CDR1 SGHKS, CDR2 YYEKEE (reference sequence). The CDR3: CASSWDINTEAFF. CDR3 DNA sequence: TGTGCCAGCAGTTGGGACATCAACACTGAAGCTTTCTTT.

This clonotype was counted between two and nine times. The chain joins TRBV7-9 to TRBJ2-7, with D possibly called TRBD1 or TRBD2 (5 bases each). In germline, CDR1 is SEHNR, CDR2 FQNEAQ (reference sequence). The CDR3 loop spans 14 amino acids. V was trimmed by 4 bases and J by 1 base, leaving 11 bases between them. The CDR3 DNA is TGTGCCAGCAGCTCCCTGGGGGATTCCTACGAGCAGTACTTC. It encodes CASSSLGDSYEQYF.

The rearrangement links TRBV27 to TRBJ2-4, with 8 bases lining up with TRBD1. V lost 5 bases to trimming and J lost 11 bases; unmatched junction nucleotides: 11. The CDR3 loop spans 14 amino acids. Germline lookup yields CDR1 MNHEY and CDR2 SMNVEV (reference sequence). The CDR3 loop reads CASSNGQGEPVQYF. DNA for the CDR3: TGTGCCAGCAGTAATGGACAGGGTGAACCCGTTCAGTACTTC.

This clonotype has only a few counts. V and J are TRBV6-5 and TRBJ2-1; D gene ambiguous. Germline values: CDR1 MNHEY, CDR2 SVGAGI. The CDR3 extends over 15 amino acids. V lost 0 bases and J 4 bases, leaving 10 bases between the germline ends. The CDR3 loop reads CASSYSNSLYNEQFF. CDR3 nucleotides: TGTGCCAGCAGTTACTCGAATTCTTTATACAATGAGCAGTTCTTC.

This chain joins TRBV25-1 and TRBJ2-3; 7 bases are a match to TRBD2. Trimming at V came to 1 base and at J to 4 bases, leaving 8 bases not matched to a gene. Looked up from germline, CDR1 is MGHDK and CDR2 is SYGVNS. The CDR3 has 16 amino acids. The CDR3 loop reads CASSEFIRAGADTQYF. CDR3 coding DNA: TGTGCCAGCAGTGAATTCATCAGGGCGGGGGCAGATACGCAGTATTTT.